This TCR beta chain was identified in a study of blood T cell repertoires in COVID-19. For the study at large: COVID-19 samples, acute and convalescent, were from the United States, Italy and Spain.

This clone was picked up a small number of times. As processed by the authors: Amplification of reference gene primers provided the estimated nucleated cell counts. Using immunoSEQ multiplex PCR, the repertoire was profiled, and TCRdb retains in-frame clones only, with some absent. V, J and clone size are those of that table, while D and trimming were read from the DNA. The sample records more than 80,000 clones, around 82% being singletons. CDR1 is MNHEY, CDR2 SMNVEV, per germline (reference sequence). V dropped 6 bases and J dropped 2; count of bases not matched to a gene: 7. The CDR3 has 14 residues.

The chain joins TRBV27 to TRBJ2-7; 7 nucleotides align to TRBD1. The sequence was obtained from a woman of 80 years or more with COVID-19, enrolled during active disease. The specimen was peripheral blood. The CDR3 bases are TGTGCCAGCAGCCGCGACAGGGCTCCCTACGAGCAGTACTTC. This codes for CASSRDRAPYEQYF.